This is a list of T cell receptor beta chains from one sample in a study of T-cell memory formation after mild COVID-19. Using its own MiXCR run on the 5' RACE reads, TCRdb lists one record per CDR3 protein. The top ten clones hold 20% to 25% of a sample with 250,000 to 350,000 distinct CDR3 sequences, 13% to 15% of them seen once. The sequencing input was PBMCs or a T cell subset sorted from them (not recorded which). All receptors derive from a man younger than 30 who had mild COVID-19 (a few samples of this study predate the infection). Cell type and time point are not known. CDR3s include the opening cysteine and the closing phenylalanine or tryptophan. The order of the fields is V gene, D gene, clone size, J gene, CDR3 protein, CDR3 DNA. A D gene is named only where the DNA matches it firmly. A row's size may be missing; if present it is once, few, many or a size class.

>TRBV5-1|.|.|TRBJ1-1
CASSPTPQSNTEAFF
TGCGCCAGCAGCCCCACGCCACAGTCGAACACTGAAGCTTTCTTT
>TRBV11-2|.|.|TRBJ2-3
CASSLILTDTQYF
TGTGCCAGCAGCTTAATCCTCACAGATACGCAGTATTTT
>TRBV19|TRBD1|.|TRBJ1-1
CASRGTGTNTEAFF
TGTGCCAGTAGGGGGACAGGGACGAACACTGAAGCTTTCTTT
>TRBV10-3|TRBD1|.|TRBJ1-2
CAISDPDRGYGYTF
TGTGCCATCAGTGATCCGGACAGGGGCTATGGCTACACCTTC
>TRBV3-1|TRBD1|few|TRBJ1-5
CASSPGQVYSNQPQHF
TGTGCCAGCAGCCCGGGACAGGTCTATAGCAATCAGCCCCAGCATTTT
>TRBV7-9|.|.|TRBJ2-7
CASSSYRSSYEQYF
TGTGCCAGCAGCTCATACAGAAGCTCCTACGAGCAGTACTTC
>TRBV11-2|.|.|TRBJ2-1
CASSLVVERAYNEQFF
TGTGCCAGCAGCTTAGTGGTGGAGCGGGCCTACAATGAGCAGTTCTTC
>TRBV7-9|TRBD1|.|TRBJ2-2
CASSLTGDTGELFF
TGTGCCAGCAGCCTAACAGGGGACACCGGGGAGCTGTTTTTT
>TRBV5-6|TRBD2|many|TRBJ2-3
CASSLLTSGTDTQYF
TGTGCCAGCAGCTTGCTAACTAGCGGCACAGATACGCAGTATTTT
>TRBV4-2|TRBD1|.|TRBJ2-5
CASSQEQGAGETQYF
TGTGCCAGCAGCCAAGAGCAGGGGGCCGGGGAGACCCAGTACTTC
>TRBV6-4|.|.|TRBJ2-2
CASRPANTGELFF
TGTGCCAGCAGACCTGCGAACACCGGGGAGCTGTTTTTT
>TRBV14|.|few|TRBJ1-1
CASSQDQRAGMNTEAFF
TGTGCCAGCAGCCAAGATCAGAGGGCTGGAATGAACACTGAAGCTTTCTTT
>TRBV6-5|TRBD2|few|TRBJ2-1
CASTSRSSGVDEQFF
TGTGCCAGCACTTCAAGGTCTAGCGGGGTGGATGAGCAGTTCTTC
>TRBV19|.|.|TRBJ2-7
CASSGGLGLYEQYF
TGTGCCAGTAGTGGGGGCTTAGGCCTCTACGAGCAGTACTTC
>TRBV7-3|.|few|TRBJ2-1
CASSQDYYNEQFF
TGTGCCAGCAGCCAGGACTATTACAATGAGCAGTTCTTC
>TRBV18|TRBD1|few|TRBJ2-7
CASSPLEPGQTLF
TGTGCCAGCTCACCGCTAGAGCCGGGACAGACCCTTTTC
>TRBV7-2|.|.|TRBJ2-3
CASNLQGGWTDTQYF
TGTGCCAGCAACCTACAGGGTGGGTGGACAGATACGCAGTATTTT
>TRBV5-1|.|.|TRBJ2-3
CASSLGGFGHTDTQYF
TGCGCCAGCAGCTTGGGGGGATTTGGCCACACAGATACGCAGTATTTT
>TRBV7-9|.|.|TRBJ1-4
CASRLKDGNEKLFF
TGTGCCAGCAGGTTAAAAGACGGGAATGAAAAACTGTTTTTT
>TRBV7-3|TRBD1|few|TRBJ2-7
CASSLVGGSPEQYF
TGTGCCAGCAGCTTGGTAGGGGGCAGCCCCGAGCAGTACTTC
>TRBV6-5|TRBD1|.|TRBJ1-2
CASSSAGQGDYGYTF
TGTGCCAGCAGTTCCGCCGGACAGGGAGACTATGGCTACACCTTC
>TRBV7-2|TRBD2|once|TRBJ2-7
CASTHRAGFPEQYF
TGTGCCAGCACCCATCGAGCGGGATTCCCCGAGCAGTACTTC
>TRBV12-3/TRBV12-4|.|few|TRBJ2-3
CASSFGTVGQYF
TGTGCCAGCAGTTTTGGGACGGTGGGGCAGTATTTT
>TRBV5-1|TRBD1|.|TRBJ1-4
CASSTGTGSVEKLFF
TGCGCCAGCAGCACTGGGACAGGGTCTGTAGAAAAACTGTTTTTT
>TRBV20-1|.|.|TRBJ2-1
CSAHRYLYNEQFF
TGCAGTGCCCACCGATACCTTTACAATGAGCAGTTCTTC
>TRBV20-1|.|few|TRBJ1-2
CSARGGLQGSDYGYTF
TGCAGTGCTAGAGGAGGGCTACAGGGATCCGACTATGGCTACACCTTC
>TRBV3-1|.|.|TRBJ1-1
CASRTLVPNTEAFF
TGTGCCAGCAGGACACTCGTCCCGAACACTGAAGCTTTCTTT
>TRBV7-9|.|few|TRBJ2-5
CASSLVFAAQETQYF
TGTGCCAGCAGCTTAGTCTTCGCAGCCCAAGAGACCCAGTACTTC
>TRBV30|TRBD2|few|TRBJ2-3
CAWRASGGIDTQYF
TGTGCCTGGAGGGCTAGCGGGGGAATAGATACGCAGTATTTT
>TRBV6-1|.|.|TRBJ2-3
CASSESRVPPGDTQYF
TGTGCCAGCAGTGAGTCCCGGGTGCCCCCGGGTGATACGCAGTATTTT
>TRBV18|TRBD1|.|TRBJ2-1
CASSPGQGDREQFF
TGTGCCAGCTCCCCGGGACAGGGGGATCGTGAGCAGTTCTTC
>TRBV7-9|TRBD1|.|TRBJ1-1
CASTSPGQGAFEAFF
TGTGCCAGCACCAGTCCGGGACAGGGGGCTTTTGAAGCTTTCTTT
>TRBV7-8|.|few|TRBJ2-7
CASSPSQGSYEQYF
TGTGCCAGCAGCCCCTCTCAGGGCTCCTACGAGCAGTACTTC
>TRBV29-1|TRBD1|.|TRBJ2-2
CSVAKGQSTNTGELFF
TGCAGCGTTGCAAAGGGACAGTCCACGAACACCGGGGAGCTGTTTTTT
>TRBV7-9|TRBD1|few|TRBJ2-7
CASSSLDRGAYEQYF
TGTGCCAGCAGCTCGCTTGACAGGGGGGCCTACGAGCAGTACTTC
>TRBV6-6|TRBD1|.|TRBJ2-1
CASSLTGDNPYNEQFF
TGTGCCAGCAGTTTGACAGGGGACAATCCCTACAATGAGCAGTTCTTC
>TRBV6-8|TRBD1|.|TRBJ2-6
CASSYGDRADSGANVLTF
TGTGCCAGCAGTTACGGTGACAGGGCCGACTCTGGGGCCAACGTCCTGACTTTC
>TRBV6-5|.|few|TRBJ1-4
CASRTDLDEKLFF
TGTGCCAGCAGAACAGATTTGGATGAAAAACTGTTTTTT
>TRBV7-2|.|.|TRBJ2-1
CASSLQSSNNEQFF
TGTGCCAGCAGCTTACAGTCGTCAAACAATGAGCAGTTCTTC
>TRBV6-2/TRBV6-3|.|few|TRBJ1-5
CASSKRGNSNQPQHF
TGTGCCAGCAGTAAACGGGGTAATAGCAATCAGCCCCAGCATTTT
>TRBV29-1|TRBD2|few|TRBJ2-1
CSVERGAYNEQFF
TGCAGCGTTGAGCGGGGGGCTTACAATGAGCAGTTCTTC
>TRBV6-5|.|few|TRBJ1-3
CASSYSSRVDTIYF
TGTGCCAGCAGTTACTCGTCCAGGGTCGACACCATATATTTT
>TRBV5-5|.|many|TRBJ2-2
CASSLLDTGRDTGELFF
TGTGCCAGCAGCCTTCTTGACACAGGGAGAGACACCGGGGAGCTGTTTTTT